The 15 T cell receptor beta chains below were found in one sample sequenced in a study of blood T cell repertoires in COVID-19. Assay used: immunoSEQ multiplex PCR; TCRdb lists only in-frame clones, some missing. The sample includes about 230,000 clones, around 84% seen only once; the top ten take 15% to 20%. Input material: peripheral blood. Every receptor here comes from a woman over 75 with active or convalescent COVID-19.

J is TRBJ1-5 and V is TRBV28; TRBD1 matches at 9 bases. V lost 4 bases to trimming and J lost 2 bases; unmatched junction nucleotides: 3. CDR1 is MDHEN and CDR2 is SYDVKM in the germline V gene. The CDR3 contains 15 residues. The CDR3 bases are TGTGCCAGCAGTTCCGGGACAGGGCGCAATCAGCCCCAGCATTTT. Encoded protein: CASSSGTGRNQPQHF.

The chain recombines TRBV6-1 with TRBJ2-7; 7 bases are shared with TRBD1. Germline lookup yields CDR1 MNHNS and CDR2 SASEGT. The junction had 6 bases not matched to a gene; V was cut back by 3 bases and J by 4 bases. CDR3 size: 14 residues. The CDR3 here is CASSETGSDYEQYF. DNA of the CDR3: TGTGCCAGCAGTGAGACAGGGAGTGATTACGAGCAGTACTTC.

The chain has TRBV6-5 and TRBJ2-7, with D perhaps TRBD1 (6 bases). The germline gives CDR1 MNHEY, CDR2 SVGAGI. Between the trimmed V and J ends, which lost 2 bases and 1 base, there was a span of 12 bases. This CDR3 contains 15 residues. Here the CDR3 reads CASSYRAGASYEQYF. In nucleotides, the CDR3 is TGTGCCAGCAGTTACCGGGCAGGGGCTTCCTACGAGCAGTACTTC.

The CDR3 here is CASTGGAISTDTQYF. The CDR3 nucleotides are TGCGCCAGCACGGGCGGGGCGATTAGCACAGATACGCAGTATTTT. This chain uses TRBV5-1 with TRBJ2-3; possibly TRBD2 for D (6 bases). This CDR3 is built from 15 residues. Trimming took off 6 bases at V and 0 bases at J, with 14 bases between the two ends. CDR1 SGHRS and CDR2 YFSETQ come from the germline V gene. Complete variable domain (other parts from reference TRBV5-1 and TRBJ2-3): KAGVTQTPRYLIKTRGQQVTLSCSPISGHRSVSWYQQTPGQGLQFLFEYFSETQRNKGNFPGRFSGRQFSNSRSEMNVSTLELGDSALYLCASTGGAISTDTQYFGPGTRLTVL.

A single count supports this clone. The rearrangement joins TRBV19 to TRBJ1-5; D remains unclear. V lost 7 bases to trimming and J lost 7 bases, with 14 bases between them. The CDR3 has 13 residues. Germline values: CDR1 LNHDA, CDR2 SQIVND (reference sequence). CDR3 region: CASMGAGLQPQHF. CDR3 bases: TGTGCCAGTATGGGCGCGGGTCTCCAGCCCCAGCATTTT.

The J gene is TRBJ2-2, the V gene TRBV28, with D possibly TRBD2 on 6 matching bases. V was trimmed by 2 bases and J by 5 bases, leaving 12 bases between them. Germline CDR1 MDHEN, CDR2 SYDVKM. CDR3 length: 15 amino acids. For the CDR3, the DNA is TGTGCCAGCAGTTTACGTGGGGGGTGGACCGGGGAGCTGTTTTTT. Amino acids: CASSLRGGWTGELFF.

This chain uses TRBV6-6 with TRBJ2-3; 7 nucleotides line up with TRBD1. The CDR3 sequence is 14 residues long. Germline V lookup: CDR1 MNHNY, CDR2 SVGAGI (reference sequence). V gave up 2 bases and J gave up 4 bases; unmatched junction bases: 3. CDR3 coding DNA: TGTGCCAGCAGTTACCAGGGGGATGCAGATACGCAGTATTTT. Translation gives CASSYQGDADTQYF.

This clone showed up just a few times. V and J are TRBV4-1 and TRBJ2-7; a weak D match, TRBD2 (6 bases). Trimming removed 3 bases at V and 0 bases at J, with 21 bases between. Germline lookup yields CDR1 MGHRA and CDR2 YSYEKL. This CDR3 is built from 18 residues. CDR3 sequence reads: CASSHSISEGLSSYEQYF. As DNA, the CDR3 is TGCGCCAGCAGCCACTCGATTTCGGAGGGGCTTAGCTCCTACGAGCAGTACTTC.

The V and J genes are TRBV11-3 and TRBJ2-2; possible D gene TRBD2, 5 bases. The germline V gene has CDR1 SGHNT and CDR2 YENEEA. V dropped 5 bases and J dropped 5 bases, with 21 bases sitting between them. This CDR3 comprises 17 residues. CDR3 region: CASSPNDQRAGTGELFF. CDR3 nucleotide sequence: TGTGCCAGCAGCCCTAACGACCAACGGGCGGGTACCGGGGAGCTGTTTTTT.

The chain employs TRBV6-6 and TRBJ2-3; 9 bases align to TRBD2. After removal of 6 bases from V and 6 bases from J, the junction contained 10 bases not matched to a gene. The CDR3 is 15 amino acids. Germline assignment: CDR1 MNHNY and CDR2 SVGAGI (reference sequence). For the CDR3, the DNA is TGTGCCAGCAGGACTAGCGGTTCGATAAAGGATACGCAGTATTTT. As protein: CASRTSGSIKDTQYF.

This clone was picked up a small number of times. The chain combines TRBV5-4 with TRBJ1-6, with a possible D match to TRBD1 (5 bases). V lost 4 bases and J lost 5, with 16 bases in between. Germline CDR1 reads SGHNT; CDR2 reads YYREEE (reference sequence). CDR3 length: 16 residues. CDR3 in amino acids: CASSDPRAGNNSPLHF. The CDR3 DNA sequence: TGTGCCAGCAGCGATCCCCGAGCAGGGAATAATTCACCCCTCCACTTT.

CDR3 in DNA: TGTGCCAGCAGCCAAGATTACGGCCTAGCGGGAATCACAGATACGCAGTATTTT. This gives the protein CASSQDYGLAGITDTQYF. The chain is built from TRBV4-2 and TRBJ2-3; 9 nucleotides line up with TRBD2. V lost 0 bases to trimming and J lost 2 bases; unmatched junction nucleotides: 9. The CDR3 consists of 18 residues. Germline V gene sequence: CDR1 LGHNA, CDR2 YNFKEQ.

The CDR3 sequence: CASNLDRNYGYTF. The CDR3 DNA reads TGTGCCAGCAACCTGGACAGGAACTATGGCTACACCTTC. V usage is TRBV28 and J usage is TRBJ1-2; 7 nucleotides align to TRBD1. V shed 7 bases, J shed 2 bases, and the junction held 4 bases outside the gene matches. The CDR3 runs 13 residues. The V gene's germline CDR1 is MDHEN and CDR2 SYDVKM.

The V gene is TRBV19, the J gene TRBJ2-2, with D possibly being TRBD2 (6 bases). Trimming shortened V by 2 bases and J by 1 base, and 11 bases separated the two germline ends. This CDR3 is built from 16 residues. Germline V lookup: CDR1 LNHDA, CDR2 SQIVND (reference sequence). In DNA form, the CDR3 reads TGTGCCAGTAGTATATTGAGGCGGGGGAACACCGGGGAGCTGTTTTTT. Its translation: CASSILRRGNTGELFF.

This clone was observed once. This sequence joins TRBV5-5 and TRBJ2-7, with D possibly matching TRBD2 (5 bases). CDR1 and CDR2 (germline): SGHKS, YYEKEE (reference sequence). The CDR3 contains 13 residues. V was pared by 6 bases and J by 0 bases, with 10 bases between. The CDR3 reads CASIRSDSYEQYF. For the CDR3, the DNA is TGTGCCAGCATCCGTAGCGACTCCTACGAGCAGTACTTC.